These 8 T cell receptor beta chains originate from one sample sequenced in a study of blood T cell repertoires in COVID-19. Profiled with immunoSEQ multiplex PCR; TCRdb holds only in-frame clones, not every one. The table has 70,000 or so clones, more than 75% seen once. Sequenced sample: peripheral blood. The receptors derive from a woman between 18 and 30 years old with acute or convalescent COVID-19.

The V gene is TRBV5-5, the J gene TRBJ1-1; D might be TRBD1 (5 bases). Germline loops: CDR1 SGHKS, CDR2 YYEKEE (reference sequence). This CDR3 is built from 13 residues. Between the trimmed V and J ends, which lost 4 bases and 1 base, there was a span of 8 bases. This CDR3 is CASSTTGNTEAFF. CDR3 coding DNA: TGTGCCAGCAGCACAACAGGGAACACTGAAGCTTTCTTT.

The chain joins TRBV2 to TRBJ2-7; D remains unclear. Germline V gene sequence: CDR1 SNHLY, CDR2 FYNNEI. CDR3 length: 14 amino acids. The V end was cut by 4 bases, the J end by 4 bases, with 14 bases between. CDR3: CASSGWQEKYEQYF. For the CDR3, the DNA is TGTGCCAGCAGTGGGTGGCAGGAAAAATACGAGCAGTACTTC.

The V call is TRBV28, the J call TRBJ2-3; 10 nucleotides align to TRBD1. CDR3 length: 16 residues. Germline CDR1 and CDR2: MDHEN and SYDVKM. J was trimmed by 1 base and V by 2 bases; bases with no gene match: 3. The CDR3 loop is CASSLAGTGGTDTQYF. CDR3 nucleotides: TGTGCCAGCAGTTTAGCCGGGACAGGGGGCACAGATACGCAGTATTTT.

The CDR3 sequence is CASSDSGTGRNEQFF. The CDR3 DNA reads as TGTGCCAGCAGTGACTCGGGGACAGGCCGCAATGAGCAGTTCTTC. V gene TRBV6-4 combines with J gene TRBJ2-1; 8 nucleotides align to TRBD1. CDR3 length: 15 amino acids. The germline CDR1 and CDR2 sequences are MRHNA and SNTAGT. The J segment lost 6 bases and the V segment lost 0 bases, leaving 4 bases of the junction unmatched.

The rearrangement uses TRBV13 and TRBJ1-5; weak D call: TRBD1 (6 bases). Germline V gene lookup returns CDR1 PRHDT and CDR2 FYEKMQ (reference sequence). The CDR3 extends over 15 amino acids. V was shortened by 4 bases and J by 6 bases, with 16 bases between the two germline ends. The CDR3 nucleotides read TGTGCCAGCAGCTCTCGGACAGACCCAAGTCAGCCCCAGCATTTT. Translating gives CASSSRTDPSQPQHF.

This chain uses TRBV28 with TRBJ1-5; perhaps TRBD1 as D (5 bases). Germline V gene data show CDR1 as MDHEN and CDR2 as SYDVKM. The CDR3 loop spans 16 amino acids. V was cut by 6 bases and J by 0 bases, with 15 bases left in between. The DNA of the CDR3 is TGTGCCAGCAGCCGAGGGACTCTTTATAGCAATCAGCCCCAGCATTTT. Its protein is CASSRGTLYSNQPQHF. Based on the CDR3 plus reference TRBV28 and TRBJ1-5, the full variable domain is DVKVTQSSRYLVKRTGEKVFLECVQDMDHENMFWYRQDPGLGLRLIYFSYDVKMKEKGDIPEGYSVSREKKERFSLILESASTNQTSMYLCASSRGTLYSNQPQHFGDGTRLSIL.

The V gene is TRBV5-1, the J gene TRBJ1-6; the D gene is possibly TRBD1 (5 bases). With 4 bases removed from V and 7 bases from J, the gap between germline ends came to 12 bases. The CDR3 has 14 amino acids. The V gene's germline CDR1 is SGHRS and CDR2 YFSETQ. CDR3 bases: TGCGCCAGCAGCCCTGTCGGGGGGAATTCACCCCTCCACTTT. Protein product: CASSPVGGNSPLHF. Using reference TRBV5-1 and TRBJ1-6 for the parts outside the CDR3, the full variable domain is KAGVTQTPRYLIKTRGQQVTLSCSPISGHRSVSWYQQTPGQGLQFLFEYFSETQRNKGNFPGRFSGRQFSNSRSEMNVSTLELGDSALYLCASSPVGGNSPLHFGNGTRLTVT.

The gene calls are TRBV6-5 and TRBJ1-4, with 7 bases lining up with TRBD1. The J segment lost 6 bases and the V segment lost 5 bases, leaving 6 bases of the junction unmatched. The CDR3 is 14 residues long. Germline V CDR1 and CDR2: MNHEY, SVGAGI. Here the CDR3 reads CASSRQGLDEKLFF. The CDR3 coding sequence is TGTGCCAGCAGTCGACAGGGCCTGGATGAAAAACTGTTTTTT.